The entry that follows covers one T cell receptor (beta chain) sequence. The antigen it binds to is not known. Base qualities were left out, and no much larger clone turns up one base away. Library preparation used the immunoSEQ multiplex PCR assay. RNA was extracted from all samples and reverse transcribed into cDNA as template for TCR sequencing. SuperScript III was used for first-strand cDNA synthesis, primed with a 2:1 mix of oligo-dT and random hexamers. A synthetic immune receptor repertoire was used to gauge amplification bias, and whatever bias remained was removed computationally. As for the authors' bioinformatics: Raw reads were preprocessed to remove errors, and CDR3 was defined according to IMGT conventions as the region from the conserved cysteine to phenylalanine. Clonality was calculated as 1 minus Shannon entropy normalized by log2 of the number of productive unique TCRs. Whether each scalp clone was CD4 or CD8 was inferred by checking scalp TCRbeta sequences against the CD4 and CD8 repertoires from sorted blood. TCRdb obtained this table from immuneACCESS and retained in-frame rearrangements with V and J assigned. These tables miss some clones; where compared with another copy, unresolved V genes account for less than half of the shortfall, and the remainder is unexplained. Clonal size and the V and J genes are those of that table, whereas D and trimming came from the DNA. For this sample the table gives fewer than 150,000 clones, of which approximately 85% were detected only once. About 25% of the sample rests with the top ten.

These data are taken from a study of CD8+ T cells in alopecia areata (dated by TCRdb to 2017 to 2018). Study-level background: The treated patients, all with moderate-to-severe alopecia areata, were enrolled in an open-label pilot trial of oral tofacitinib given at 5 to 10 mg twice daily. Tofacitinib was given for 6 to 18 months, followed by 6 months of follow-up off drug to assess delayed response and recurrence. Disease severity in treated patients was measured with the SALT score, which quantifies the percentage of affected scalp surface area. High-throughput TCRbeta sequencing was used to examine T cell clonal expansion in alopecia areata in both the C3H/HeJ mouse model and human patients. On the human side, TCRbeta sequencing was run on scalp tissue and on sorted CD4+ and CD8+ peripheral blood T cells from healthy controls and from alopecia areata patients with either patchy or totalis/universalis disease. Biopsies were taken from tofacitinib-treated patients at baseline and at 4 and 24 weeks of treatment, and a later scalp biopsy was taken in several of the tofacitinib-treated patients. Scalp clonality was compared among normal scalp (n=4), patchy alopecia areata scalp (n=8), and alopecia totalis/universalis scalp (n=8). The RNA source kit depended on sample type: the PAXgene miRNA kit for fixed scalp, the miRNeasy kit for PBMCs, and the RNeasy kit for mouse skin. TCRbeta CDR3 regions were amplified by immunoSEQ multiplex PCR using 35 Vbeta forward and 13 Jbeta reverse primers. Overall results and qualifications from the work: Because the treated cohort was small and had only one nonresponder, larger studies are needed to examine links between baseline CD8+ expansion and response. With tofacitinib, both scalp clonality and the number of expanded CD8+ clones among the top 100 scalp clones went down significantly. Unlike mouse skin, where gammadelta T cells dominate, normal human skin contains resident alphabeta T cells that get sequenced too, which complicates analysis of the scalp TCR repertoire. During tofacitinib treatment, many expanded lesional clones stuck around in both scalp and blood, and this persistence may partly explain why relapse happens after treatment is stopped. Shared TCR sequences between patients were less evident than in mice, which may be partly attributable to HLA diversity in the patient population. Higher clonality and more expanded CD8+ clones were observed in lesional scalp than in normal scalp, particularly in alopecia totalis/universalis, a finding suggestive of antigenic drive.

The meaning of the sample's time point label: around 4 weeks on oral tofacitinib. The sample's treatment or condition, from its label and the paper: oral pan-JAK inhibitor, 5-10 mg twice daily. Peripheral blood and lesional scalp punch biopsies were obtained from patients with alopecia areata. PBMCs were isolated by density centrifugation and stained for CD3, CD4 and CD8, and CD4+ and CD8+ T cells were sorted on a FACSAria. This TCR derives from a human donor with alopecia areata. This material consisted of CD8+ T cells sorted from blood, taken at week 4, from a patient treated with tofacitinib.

CDR3 sequence: CASSPGGLAYGYTF. The nucleotide sequence reads as follows: TGTGCCAGCTCACCGGGAGGGCTCGCCTATGGCTACACCTTC. Here the chain combines TRBV18 and TRBJ1-2; no D gene is confidently identified. Counted from cysteine to phenylalanine, this CDR3 has 14 amino acids. Only the CDR3 region is kept as DNA, spanning 42 bases read in frame from base 1. CDR1 KGHSH and CDR2 LQKENI are derived from the germline V gene. V drops 3 bases and J drops 4 bases, leaving 12 bases in between.